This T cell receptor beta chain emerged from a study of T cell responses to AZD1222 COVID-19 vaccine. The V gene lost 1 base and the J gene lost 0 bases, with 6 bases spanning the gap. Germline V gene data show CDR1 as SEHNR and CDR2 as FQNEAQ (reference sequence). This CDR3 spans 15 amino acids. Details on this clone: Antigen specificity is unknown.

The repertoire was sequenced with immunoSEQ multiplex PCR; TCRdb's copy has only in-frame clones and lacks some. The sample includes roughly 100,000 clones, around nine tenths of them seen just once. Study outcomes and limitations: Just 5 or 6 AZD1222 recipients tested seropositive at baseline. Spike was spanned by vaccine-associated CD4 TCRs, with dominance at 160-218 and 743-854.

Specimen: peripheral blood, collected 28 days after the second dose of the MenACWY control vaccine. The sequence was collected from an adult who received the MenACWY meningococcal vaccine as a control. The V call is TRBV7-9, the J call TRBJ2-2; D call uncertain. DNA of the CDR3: TGTGCCAGCAGCTTAGTTCCGGCGAACACCGGGGAGCTGTTTTTT. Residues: CASSLVPANTGELFF.